This T cell receptor beta chain was sequenced for a study of shared clonotypes between healthy human individuals. Study-level background: Donors, aged 18 to 49, were a couple of women and three men.

The assay was immunoSEQ multiplex PCR, and TCRdb's table has in-frame clones only and misses some. The sample carries 400,000 to 600,000 clones, about 79% recorded once. General study findings and limits: It was only blood that was sampled, and tissue repertoires likely differ. Deeper or shallower sequencing was expected to change how clonotypes are shared among donors.

This CDR3 comprises 13 residues. Trimming removed 6 bases at V and 1 base at J, with 9 bases between. Germline V CDR1 and CDR2: MNHNY, SVGAGI (reference sequence). With respect to this clone: Antigen unknown.

This sequence was found in a woman aged 40-49 years in good health. Some clones in this sample may be carry-over from other donors' samples. Sample: PBMCs. This chain uses TRBV6-6 with TRBJ1-1; D not resolved. CDR3 protein: CASSRRTNTEAFF. The CDR3 bases are TGTGCCAGCAGCCGCAGGACGAACACTGAAGCTTTCTTT.